The source of this T cell receptor beta chain is a study of T cells in Graves' hyperthyroidism and ophthalmopathy. V lost 6 bases and J lost 1; bases outside the gene matches: 14. CDR3 length: 18 amino acids. From RNA transcripts, TCR beta CDR3 regions were amplified. TCR CDR3 regions were first amplified by RT-PCR with HTBI primers. Using its own MiXCR run on the multiplex PCR reads, TCRdb lists one record per CDR3 protein. The data show a few hundred thousand distinct CDR3 sequences, approximately 25% seen once. The TCR sequence derives from a man aged 45 to 65 with Graves' hyperthyroidism. Sequenced: blood. This chain links TRBV12-3 or TRBV12-4 with TRBJ2-5; 10 nucleotides align to TRBD2. CDR3 loop: CASSLGISGGSSQETQYF. The CDR3 nucleotides are TGTGCCAGCAGCCTCGGGATTAGCGGGGGGTCCTCCCAAGAGACCCAGTACTTC.